A single sample is the source of the 26 T cell receptor beta chains below, sequenced in a study of tumor-infiltrating lymphocytes in primary liver carcinoma. Total RNA and DNA came together from approximately 20-30 mg of bulk tissue without cell sorting. With a constant-region primer, TCR beta cDNA was made from 450 to 500 ng of total RNA. TCR beta libraries came from three nested multiplex PCR rounds using slightly modified ARM-PCR. PCR rounds one and two used TRBV1-TRBV30 forward primers with a C-beta reverse primer for about 9 cycles each. TCRdb re-derived calls from the multiplex PCR reads in MiXCR, one entry per CDR3 protein. Here the sample spans about 96,000 distinct CDR3 sequences, approximately 72% being singletons. Source material: tumor-adjacent normal liver tissue. Source of these receptors: a man aged 35 to 55 with primary liver carcinoma and hepatitis B virus infection.

Relative to its sample, this clonotype is medium-sized. This rearrangement joins TRBV11-2 to TRBJ2-1; TRBD2 matches 12 bases. This CDR3 comprises 16 residues. V lost 3 bases to trimming and J lost 6 bases; unmatched junction nucleotides: 6. Per the germline V gene, CDR1 is SGHAT and CDR2 is FQNNGV. Here the CDR3 DNA reads TGTGCCAGCAGCTTTCGACTAGCGGGAGATTTCAATGAGCAGTTCTTC. Translated, it gives CASSFRLAGDFNEQFF.

Within the sample, this clonotype is medium-sized (0.01 to 0.1%). This chain joins TRBV11-2 and TRBJ1-1; D is uncertain. Germline V gives CDR1 SGHAT, CDR2 FQNNGV. The CDR3 is made up of 13 amino acids. The V gene lost 2 bases and the J gene lost 1 base, with 5 bases spanning the gap. CDR3 DNA sequence: TGTGCCAGCAGCTTAAGTTCGAACACTGAAGCTTTCTTT. Protein: CASSLSSNTEAFF.

A note on this clonotype: At one end the junction does not follow the germline gene, possibly because of a read error. The chain combines TRBV4-1 with TRBJ2-7, with D unclear. CDR3 length: 14 residues. Per germline, CDR1 MGHRA and CDR2 YSYEKL. The CDR3 spells CTSSPRVSLIEQYF. CDR3 in DNA: TGCACCAGCAGCCCCCGGGTCTCGCTGATTGAGCAGTACTTC.

This clonotype was seen repeatedly, ten times or more. The V and J genes are TRBV6-1 and TRBJ1-1; D may be TRBD1 (5 bases). The CDR3 is made up of 14 amino acids. Trimming shortened V by 1 base and J by 3 bases, and 9 bases separated the two germline ends. Germline CDR1 is MNHNS and CDR2 is SASEGT. The CDR3 sequence is CASSEGEGYTEAFF. The CDR3 DNA sequence: TGTGCCAGCAGTGAAGGGGAGGGGTACACTGAAGCTTTCTTT.

The rearrangement uses TRBV6-6 and TRBJ2-3; 7 nucleotides agree with TRBD1. The CDR3 is 17 residues long. Germline values: CDR1 MNHNY, CDR2 SVGAGI (reference sequence). The J segment lost 3 bases and the V segment lost 2 bases, leaving 11 bases of the junction unmatched. This chain's CDR3 is CASSYVRVRGLTDTQYF. CDR3 in DNA: TGTGCCAGCAGTTACGTCCGGGTTAGGGGGCTGACAGATACGCAGTATTTT.

This clonotype appeared a few times. A single base separates this from a much larger clone, so it may be a read error. V and J are TRBV10-2 and TRBJ2-7; 10 bases line up with TRBD2. This CDR3 has 15 residues. The V segment lost 7 bases and the J segment 5 bases; nucleotides outside the gene matches: 11. Germline assignment: CDR1 WSHSY and CDR2 SAAADI. The CDR3 sequence is CASIRASGSGDEQYF. The CDR3 DNA reads TGCGCCAGCATTCGGGCTAGCGGGAGTGGCGACGAGCAGTACTTC.

Comments on this clonotype: A much larger clonotype is one base distant, so this may be a read error. The rearrangement joins TRBV6-6 to TRBJ1-5; 7 positions match TRBD1. CDR1 and CDR2 (germline): MNHNY, SVGAGI (reference sequence). V shed 8 bases, J shed 7 bases, and the junction held 14 bases outside the gene matches. The CDR3 has 15 residues. The CDR3: CASCPPSGGNQPQHF. CDR3 in DNA: TGTGCCAGCTGCCCCCCTTCAGGGGGGAACCAGCCCCAGCATTTT.

Comments on this clonotype: One base away lies a much larger clone, so this may be a sequencing read error. V is TRBV10-3 and J is TRBJ2-5; D ambiguous. The CDR3 covers 14 residues. Germline CDR1 reads ENHRY; CDR2 reads SYGVKD. Trimming removed 7 bases from V and 3 bases from J, with 15 bases in between. The CDR3 bases are TGTGCCATCACTGAAGGGCCAAAGGAAGAGACCCAGTACTTC. It yields the protein CAITEGPKEETQYF.

As concerns this clonotype: Mismatch with germline at one junction end may stem from a read error. The genes are TRBV7-8 and TRBJ2-3; 8 nucleotides line up with TRBD2. Germline-derived CDR1 and CDR2 are SGHVS and FQNEAQ. This CDR3 contains 17 residues. CDR3 amino acids: CASRLAQAGEPHDTQYF. CDR3 coding DNA: TGTGCCAGCCGCTTAGCCCAAGCGGGGGAGCCACATGATACGCAGTATTTT.

As concerns this clonotype: This may stem from a read error, because a much larger clone lies one nucleotide away. This chain links TRBV6-1 with TRBJ2-1, with unresolved D. The CDR3 length is 14 residues. The germline gives CDR1 MNHNS, CDR2 SASEGT. V was clipped by 11 bases and J by 7 bases, with 21 bases between them. As DNA, the CDR3 is TGTGCCGGCATTAGAAGCTACGACATTAATGAGCAGTTCTTC. As protein: CAGIRSYDINEQFF.

As regards this clonotype: A much more abundant neighbour one base away suggests this may be a read error. The chain employs TRBV5-4 and TRBJ2-2, with a tentative D call TRBD2 (5 bases). Trimming removed 2 bases at V and 6 bases at J, with 8 bases between. Germline CDR1 reads SGHNT; CDR2 reads YYREEE (reference sequence). There are 13 residues in the CDR3. In DNA form, the CDR3 reads TGTGCCAGCAGCTTACAGAGGGCCGGGGAGCTGTTTTTT. This sequence encodes CASSLQRAGELFF.

About this clonotype: A junction boundary mismatches the germline segment, possibly from a read error. CDR3 DNA: TGTGCCAGCGGTTACTCTCAGGATAGGCCGCAAGCGGGAGGGGCCTACAATGAGCAGTTCTTC. Amino acid sequence: CASGYSQDRPQAGGAYNEQFF. This chain links TRBV6-7 with TRBJ2-1; 10 bases are shared with TRBD2. TRBV6-7 is annotated as an ORF whose role is uncertain. CDR3 size: 21 residues.

Concerning this clonotype: A much larger clone differs by one base, so this may be a read error. This chain joins TRBV5-5 and TRBJ2-2; D could derive from TRBD1 or TRBD2 (5 bases each). The V end lost 0 bases, the J end lost 5 bases, and 14 bases lay between the germline ends. CDR1 is SGHKS and CDR2 is YYEKEE in the germline V gene (reference sequence). The CDR3 covers 16 residues. CDR3 sequence (DNA): TGTGCCAGCAGCTTGGCTGAGAGAGGGGTTACCGGGGAGCTGTTTTTT. Translated, it gives CASSLAERGVTGELFF.

Of note for this clonotype: One junction end disagrees with the germline gene, perhaps due to a read error. The V gene is TRBV4-2, the J gene TRBJ2-5; 8 nucleotides line up with TRBD1. The germline gives CDR1 LGHNA, CDR2 YNFKEQ. The CDR3 covers 15 residues. CDR3 DNA: TGTGACAGCAACCAAGAGCAGGGGGCAGGGGAGACCCAGTACTTC. Its translation is CDSNQEQGAGETQYF.

With respect to this clonotype: A much larger clone is a single base away; this may be a read error. This sequence joins TRBV10-2 and TRBJ1-1; D uncertain. V was cut by 8 bases and J by 1 base, with 5 bases left in between. Germline loops: CDR1 WSHSY, CDR2 SAAADI. CDR3 length equals 11 residues. The CDR3 DNA follows: TGCGCCAGCGGAGGGAACACTGAAGCTTTCTTT. Its translation: CASGGNTEAFF.

As concerns this clonotype: At one of its ends the junction is not consistent with the germline gene, which may arise from a read error. The chain employs TRBV11-2 and TRBJ2-7; unclear D gene. Germline V gene data show CDR1 as SGHAT and CDR2 as FQNNGV. The CDR3 has 14 amino acids. The DNA of the CDR3 is TGTGCCAGCAGCCTAGATGTGTGGACCTACGAGCAGTACTTC. Translating it yields CASSLDVWTYEQYF. Using reference TRBV11-2 and TRBJ2-7 for the parts outside the CDR3, the full variable domain is EAGVAQSPRYKIIEKRQSVAFWCNPISGHATLYWYQQILGQGPKLLIQFQNNGVVDDSQLPKDRFSAERLKGVDSTLKIQPAKLEDSAVYLCASSLDVWTYEQYFGPGTRLTVT.

Details on this clonotype: A clone one base away is much larger, so this may be a read error. The CDR3 here is CASIRTGEGYTF. In nucleotides, the CDR3 is TGTGCCAGCATCCGGACAGGGGAAGGCTACACCTTC. The V call is TRBV12-3 or TRBV12-4, the J call TRBJ1-2; 9 bases fit TRBD1. Trimming removed 7 bases from V and 8 bases from J; junction bases left unmatched: 5. The CDR3 contains 12 residues.

Remarks on this clonotype: A read error may account for a junction end that differs from germline. The chain combines TRBV11-2 with TRBJ2-7; 7 bases map to TRBD2. The CDR3 covers 14 residues. Germline CDR1 reads SGHAT; CDR2 reads FQNNGV. As DNA, the CDR3 is TGTGCCAGCACCCTAGAACACGGGGACTACGAGCAGTATTTC. Encoded protein: CASTLEHGDYEQYF. Full variable domain (rest looked up from reference TRBV11-2 and TRBJ2-7): EAGVAQSPRYKIIEKRQSVAFWCNPISGHATLYWYQQILGQGPKLLIQFQNNGVVDDSQLPKDRFSAERLKGVDSTLKIQPAKLEDSAVYLCASTLEHGDYEQYFGPGTRLTVT.

The V call is TRBV12-3 or TRBV12-4, the J call TRBJ2-7, with 9 bases fitting TRBD1. This CDR3 is built from 14 residues. V shed 6 bases and J 7 bases; nucleotides not matched to a gene: 10. The CDR3 nucleotides read TGTGCCAGCAGCGCGGGACAGGGAACCCATGAGCAGTACTTC. Protein product: CASSAGQGTHEQYF.

Concerning this clonotype: An end of the junction differs from the germline gene, which may be a read error. The CDR3 DNA reads TGCGCCGTCAGTGAGTCTACAGGGGGCACCGGGGAGCTGTTTTTT. It encodes CAVSESTGGTGELFF. V gene TRBV10-3 combines with J gene TRBJ2-2, with 8 bases lining up with TRBD1. There are 15 residues in the CDR3. Germline lookup yields CDR1 ENHRY and CDR2 SYGVKD.

On this clonotype itself: The germline gene is not matched at one end of the junction; a read error may be the cause. The genes are TRBV11-2 and TRBJ2-7, with 10 bases that match TRBD2. The J call may be mistaken, given a closer DNA end match to TRBJ2-5. Germline CDR1 SGHAT, CDR2 FQNNGV. This CDR3 has 18 amino acids. CDR3 sequence (DNA): TGTACCAGCAGCTTACATCCTGGACTAGCGGCGTACCGAGAGACCCAGTACTTC. This translates into CTSSLHPGLAAYRETQYF.

Points on this clonotype: The junction departs from the called germline gene at one end, perhaps through a read error. The gene calls are TRBV4-2 and TRBJ2-7; D gene uncertain. The CDR3 loop spans 11 amino acids. From germline, CDR1 is LGHNA and CDR2 YNFKEQ. The chain's CDR3 is CASSPGFEQYF. The CDR3 DNA follows: TGTGCCAGCAGCCCCGGGTTCGAGCAATACTTC.

In regard to this clonotype: A read error may account for a junction end that differs from germline. The V gene is TRBV12-3 or TRBV12-4, the J gene TRBJ2-2; D possibly corresponds to TRBD2 (6 bases). The CDR3 is made up of 14 amino acids. The CDR3: CAGTEVPNTGGLFF. In DNA form, the CDR3 reads TGTGCCGGCACGGAAGTTCCCAACACCGGGGGGCTGTTTTTT.

In the case of this clonotype: The conserved phenylalanine or tryptophan normally closing the CDR3 is absent here, so this likely arose from a read error. The chain combines TRBV10-3 with TRBJ2-7; D not resolved. Germline V CDR1 and CDR2: ENHRY, SYGVKD. The CDR3 sequence is 12 residues long. CDR3 nucleotide sequence: TGTGTCATCAGCCGAGATGACTCAGCGCAGTACATC. It yields the protein CVISRDDSAQYI.

For this clonotype: A read error is possible here, since a much larger clone lies one base away. The gene calls are TRBV29-1 and TRBJ2-7, with 7 nucleotides matching TRBD1. V was pared by 0 bases and J by 2 bases, with 1 base of the junction left unmatched. Germline values: CDR1 SQVTM, CDR2 ANQGSEA. This CDR3 comprises 13 residues. This CDR3 reads CSVEEGGTYEQYF. The CDR3 nucleotides are TGCAGCGTTGAAGAAGGGGGCACCTACGAGCAGTACTTC.

Many counts were recorded for this clonotype. CDR3 residues: CASSYLAGGQYEQYF. The CDR3 DNA follows: TGTGCCAGCAGCTATCTAGCGGGAGGGCAGTACGAGCAGTACTTC. V usage is TRBV11-1 and J usage is TRBJ2-7; 12 bases are a match to TRBD2. Unmatched junction bases numbered 5, after V lost 4 bases and J lost 4 bases. The CDR3 consists of 15 residues. The germline V gene encodes CDR1 SGHAT and CDR2 FQDESV (reference sequence).